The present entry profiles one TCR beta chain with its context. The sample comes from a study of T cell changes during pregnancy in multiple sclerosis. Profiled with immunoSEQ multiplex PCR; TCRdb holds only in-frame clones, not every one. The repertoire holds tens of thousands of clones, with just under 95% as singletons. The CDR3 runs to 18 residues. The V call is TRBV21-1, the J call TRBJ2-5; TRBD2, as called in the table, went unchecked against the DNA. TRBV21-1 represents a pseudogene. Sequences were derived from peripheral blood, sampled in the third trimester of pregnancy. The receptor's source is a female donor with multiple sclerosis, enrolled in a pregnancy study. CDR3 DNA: TGTGCCAGCAGCAAACGGTCCCTTCCGGGGGGCTCCCAGGCGGCCCAGTACTTC. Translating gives CASSKRSLPGGSQAAQYF.